These 20 T cell receptor beta chains were all obtained from the same sample, sequenced in a study of blood T cell repertoires in COVID-19 (TCRdb year 2020). The library was generated by the immunoSEQ multiplex PCR assay. Not all clones reach the TCRdb copy of this immuneACCESS table, which keeps in-frame sequences only. Checked studies attribute under half of the gap to unresolved V genes and leave the rest unexplained. This sample gives under 13,000 clones in total; around nine tenths of them show up just once. Jointly, the top ten make up under 30% of the sample. The sample taken for sequencing was peripheral blood. The receptor source for this set is a man between 25 and 39 years old with active or convalescent COVID-19.

This chain links TRBV4-1 with TRBJ2-5; 9 nucleotides line up with TRBD2. Trimming removed 4 bases from V and 4 bases from J; junction bases left unmatched: 13. Germline V CDR1 and CDR2: MGHRA, YSYEKL. This CDR3 has 17 amino acids. CDR3 DNA sequence: TGCGCCAGCAGCCTCGCCTCGCGGGGGGGAGGAGGAGAGACCCAGTACTTC. It codes for CASSLASRGGGGETQYF.

J is TRBJ2-3 and V is TRBV30, with a tentative D call TRBD2 (6 bases). Germline V gives CDR1 GTSNPN, CDR2 SVGIG (reference sequence). The CDR3 sequence is 13 residues long. With 0 bases removed from V and 3 bases from J, the gap between germline ends came to 7 bases. Written as DNA, the CDR3 is TGTGCCTGGAGTGTACTAGCAACAGATACGCAGTATTTT. Residues: CAWSVLATDTQYF. Based on the CDR3 plus reference TRBV30 and TRBJ2-3, the full variable domain is SQTIHQWPATLVQPVGSPLSLECTVEGTSNPNLYWYRQAAGRGLQLLFYSVGIGQISSEVPQNLSASRPQDRQFILSSKKLLLSDSGFYLCAWSVLATDTQYFGPGTRLTVL.

The chain uses TRBV7-2 and TRBJ2-2, with D possibly being TRBD1 (6 bases). Per germline, CDR1 SGHTA and CDR2 FQGNSA. This CDR3 has 15 amino acids. V was shortened by 4 bases and J by 3 bases, with 12 bases between the two germline ends. CDR3 sequence: CASSSYRVDTGELFF. In DNA form, the CDR3 reads TGTGCCAGCAGCTCGTACAGGGTGGACACCGGGGAGCTGTTTTTT.

The genes are TRBV9 and TRBJ2-1; D possibly corresponds to TRBD2 (6 bases). The germline V gene encodes CDR1 SGDLS and CDR2 YYNGEE. V lost 0 bases and J 6 bases, leaving 10 bases between the germline ends. The CDR3 is made up of 14 amino acids. The CDR3: CASSVGGAFNEQFF. In DNA form, the CDR3 reads TGTGCCAGCAGCGTAGGCGGGGCGTTCAATGAGCAGTTCTTC.

The chain recombines TRBV4-2 with TRBJ1-5; D is possibly TRBD1 (6 bases). CDR1 LGHNA and CDR2 YNFKEQ come from the germline V gene. V dropped 2 bases and J dropped 2 bases, with 7 bases sitting between them. The CDR3 is 14 residues long. Written as DNA, the CDR3 is TGTGCCAGCAGCCAACCAGGGGGCAATCAGCCCCAGCATTTT. Amino acids: CASSQPGGNQPQHF.

The chain employs TRBV7-3 and TRBJ2-2; 7 bases match TRBD1. The germline gives CDR1 SGHTA, CDR2 FQGTGA. The CDR3 contains 15 residues. Trimming took 5 bases from V and 4 from J; bases not matched to a gene: 7. For the CDR3, the DNA is TGTGCCAGCAGCCCTCGACAGGGATCCACCGGGGAGCTGTTTTTT. Translation gives CASSPRQGSTGELFF.

The rearrangement joins TRBV12-5 to TRBJ2-5; TRBD1 might be the D (6 bases). Germline V lookup: CDR1 LGHNT, CDR2 FRNRAP. The CDR3 spans 16 residues. V was pared by 0 bases and J by 2 bases, with 13 bases between. CDR3 residues: CASGLVLGAQQETQYF. CDR3 DNA sequence: TGTGCTAGTGGTTTGGTATTGGGGGCCCAACAAGAGACCCAGTACTTC.

This clone came up once. The genes are TRBV29-1 and TRBJ2-5; D is perhaps TRBD2 (8 bases). The germline V gene encodes CDR1 SQVTM and CDR2 ANQGSEA. The V and J ends lost 2 bases and 3 bases respectively, with 19 bases between them. The length of the CDR3 is 16 residues. The CDR3 loop reads CSVESGGKGAEETQYF. CDR3 nucleotides: TGCAGCGTTGAATCGGGGGGGAAGGGGGCCGAAGAGACCCAGTACTTC. Using reference TRBV29-1 and TRBJ2-5 for the parts outside the CDR3, the full variable domain is SAVISQKPSRDICQRGTSLTIQCQVDSQVTMMFWYRQQPGQSLTLIATANQGSEATYESGFVIDKFPISRPNLTFSTLTVSNMSPEDSSIYLCSVESGGKGAEETQYFGPGTRLLVL.

This chain links TRBV3-1 (or the pseudogene TRBV3-2) with TRBJ1-3; D ambiguous. Between the trimmed V and J ends, which lost 3 bases and 0 bases, there was a span of 9 bases. The CDR3 runs 15 residues. Germline assignment: CDR1 LGHDT and CDR2 YNNKEL (reference sequence). The CDR3 reads CASSQDLSSGNTIYF. DNA for the CDR3: TGTGCCAGCAGCCAGGACTTAAGCTCTGGAAACACCATATATTTT.

This clone was picked up a small number of times. The chain has TRBV27 and TRBJ2-6; no clear D. The CDR3 covers 15 residues. Germline V lookup: CDR1 MNHEY, CDR2 SMNVEV (reference sequence). V lost 5 bases and J lost 4, with 12 bases in between. The CDR3 is CASSAQVTGANVLTF. The CDR3 DNA sequence: TGTGCCAGCAGTGCACAAGTTACCGGGGCCAACGTCCTGACTTTC.

The V call is TRBV1, the J call TRBJ1-1. TRBV1 is classified as a pseudogene. The CDR3 totals 20 residues. The CDR3 region is CTSSQDVVPGEALENTEAFF. The CDR3 bases are TGCACCAGCAGCCAAGACGTCGTGCCCGGCGAGGCGCTTGAGAACACTGAAGCTTTCTTT.

The chain is built from TRBV6-4 and TRBJ2-7; perhaps TRBD1 as D (6 bases). V lost 3 bases and J lost 6, with 15 bases in between. The CDR3 is made up of 14 amino acids. From germline, CDR1 is MRHNA and CDR2 SNTAGT. DNA of the CDR3: TGTGCCAGCAGTGAGCTGGCAGGGGCAGGCGAGCAGTACTTC. The encoded protein is CASSELAGAGEQYF.

V and J are TRBV28 and TRBJ2-3; 7 bases agree with TRBD1. Germline CDR1 and CDR2: MDHEN and SYDVKM. V lost 6 bases to trimming and J lost 1 base; unmatched junction nucleotides: 4. This CDR3 has 14 amino acids. CDR3 amino acids: CASSQDRGTDTQYF. The CDR3 region has the DNA TGTGCCAGCAGCCAAGACAGGGGCACAGATACGCAGTATTTT.

V gene TRBV15 combines with J gene TRBJ1-6, with a possible D match to TRBD1 (6 bases). V dropped 1 base and J dropped 7 bases, with 8 bases sitting between them. The CDR3 contains 14 residues. In germline, CDR1 is LNHNV, CDR2 YYDKDF (reference sequence). The CDR3 DNA follows: TGTGCCACCAGCAGAGCTCAGGGGAATTCACCCCTCCACTTT. Translation gives CATSRAQGNSPLHF.

The chain employs TRBV6-5 and TRBJ2-3, with D maybe TRBD2 (5 bases). Germline V CDR1 and CDR2: MNHEY, SVGAGI. CDR3 length: 14 residues. Trimming pared 7 bases from V and 4 bases from J, leaving 15 bases between. The CDR3 DNA is TGTGCCAGCACGCCCGCGGGCGAGGCAGATACGCAGTATTTT. Amino acid sequence: CASTPAGEADTQYF.

In DNA, the CDR3 is TGTGCCAGCAGCCTCGTGGGTCAAACTCCAGGGGAGTTCTTC. It is translated as CASSLVGQTPGEFF. V gene TRBV3-1 (or the pseudogene TRBV3-2) combines with J gene TRBJ2-1; D possibly corresponds to TRBD1 (6 bases). CDR3 length equals 14 residues. Germline CDR1 LGHDT, CDR2 YNNKEL (reference sequence). Deletions cut 4 bases from V and 14 bases from J, with 21 bases between.

This clone was found a few times. This rearrangement joins TRBV9 to TRBJ1-1; 7 nucleotides align to TRBD1. The ends lost 3 bases at V and 0 bases at J; junction bases unmatched: 2. The V gene's germline CDR1 is SGDLS and CDR2 YYNGEE. CDR3 length: 14 amino acids. The DNA for the CDR3 is TGTGCCAGCAGCGGGGACAGCCTGAACACTGAAGCTTTCTTT. Translating gives CASSGDSLNTEAFF.

In DNA form, the CDR3 reads TGTGCCAGCAGCTTAGGCACAGGGGCCGATGAAAAACTGTTTTTT. As protein: CASSLGTGADEKLFF. The chain combines TRBV7-9 with TRBJ1-4; 7 nucleotides align to TRBD1. This CDR3 comprises 15 residues. J was trimmed by 6 bases and V by 1 base; bases with no gene match: 5. The germline CDR1 and CDR2 sequences are SEHNR and FQNEAQ (reference sequence).

This clone was seen a single time. V gene TRBV5-1 combines with J gene TRBJ1-1; 7 bases map to TRBD1. The CDR3 is 16 residues long. Germline trimming cut 4 bases from V and 0 bases from J; bases unmatched to any gene: 9. The germline V gene encodes CDR1 SGHRS and CDR2 YFSETQ. CDR3 loop: CASSPDTGTVNTEAFF. CDR3 coding DNA: TGCGCCAGCAGCCCGGATACCGGGACAGTGAACACTGAAGCTTTCTTT.

V and J are TRBV28 and TRBJ2-7, with 8 bases fitting TRBD2. This CDR3 is built from 15 residues. Germline-derived CDR1 and CDR2 are MDHEN and SYDVKM. The J segment lost 1 base and the V segment lost 4 bases, leaving 6 bases of the junction unmatched. CDR3 nucleotide sequence: TGTGCCAGCAGTTATAGCGGGGAGGATTCCTACGAGCAGTACGTC. Translated, it gives CASSYSGEDSYEQYV.